This T cell receptor beta chain is drawn from a study of T cells in localized non-small cell lung cancer. Study results and limitations: The study found T cell clonality highest in uninvolved adjacent lung, above tumor.

Measured with immunoSEQ multiplex PCR; TCRdb has only the in-frame clones, and not every one. The sample contains tens of thousands of clones, about four fifths of which appear only once. The germline V gene encodes CDR1 LGHNA and CDR2 YSLEER. Germline trimming cut 0 bases from V and 5 bases from J; bases unmatched to any gene: 8. The CDR3 runs to 16 residues. Regarding this clone: The target antigen is unknown.

This clonotype originated in a man aged 35 to 70 with stage I lung adenocarcinoma. The V gene is TRBV4-3, the J gene TRBJ1-2; 8 nucleotides agree with TRBD1. The sample here was peripheral blood, taken before any cancer treatment. The CDR3 nucleotides read TGCGCCAGCAGCCAAGATTTAAGGACAGGGAAATATGGCTACACCTTC. The encoded protein is CASSQDLRTGKYGYTF.